This T cell receptor beta chain came from a study of CD8+ T cells in alopecia areata. Study as a whole: People stayed on tofacitinib for 6 to 18 months, then stopped the drug for 6 months.

Study observations and caveats: Possibly as an HLA-related effect, TCR sharing across patients appeared less clear than in mice.

Following extraction, RNA underwent reverse transcription to cDNA, which served as the sequencing template. Only in-frame clones appear in the TCRdb table, and some are missing; sequencing was by immunoSEQ multiplex PCR. The data contain more than 75,000 clones, about two fifths of them seen just once; the ten biggest clones take up about 1.5%. There are a few counts of this clone. The antigen is unknown. V lost 8 bases to trimming and J lost 1 base, with 13 bases between them. Germline V lookup: CDR1 SNHLY, CDR2 FYNNEI. The CDR3 has 14 amino acids. The genes are TRBV2 and TRBJ2-3, with D possibly being TRBD1 or TRBD2 (5 bases each). This TCR came from a human donor with alopecia areata. The sample consisted of CD4+ T cells sorted from blood. The CDR3 DNA sequence: TGTGCCAGCGGTGGGCCGGGACGCACAGATACGCAGTATTTT. It yields the protein CASGGPGRTDTQYF.